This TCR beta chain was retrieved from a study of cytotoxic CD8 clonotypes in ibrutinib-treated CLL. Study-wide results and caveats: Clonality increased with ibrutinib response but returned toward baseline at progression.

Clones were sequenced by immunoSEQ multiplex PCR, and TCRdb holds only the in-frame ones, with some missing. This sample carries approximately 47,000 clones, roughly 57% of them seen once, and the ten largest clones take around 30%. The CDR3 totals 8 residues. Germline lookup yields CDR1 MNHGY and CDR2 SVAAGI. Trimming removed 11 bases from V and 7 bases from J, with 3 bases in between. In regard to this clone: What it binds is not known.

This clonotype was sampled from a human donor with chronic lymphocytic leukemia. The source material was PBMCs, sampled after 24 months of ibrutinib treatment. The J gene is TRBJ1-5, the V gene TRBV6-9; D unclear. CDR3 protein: CAGQPQHF. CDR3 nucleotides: TGTGCCGGGCAGCCCCAGCATTTT.